One and the same sample provided the 15 T cell receptor beta chains below, sequenced in a study of lymphopenia after photon versus proton radiotherapy. Here immunoSEQ multiplex PCR was the method, and the copy in TCRdb shows in-frame clones only, minus some. Here the sample spans 25,000 to 30,000 clones, around 83% being singletons. Sequences were derived from peripheral blood, sampled from a patient treated with photon-based radiotherapy. All receptors come from a woman aged 45-59 years with pancreatic cancer.

The chain links TRBV30 to TRBJ2-6; possible D gene TRBD1, 6 bases. The CDR3 totals 18 residues. The V gene's germline CDR1 is GTSNPN and CDR2 SVGIG (reference sequence). Trimming left V 5 bases short and J 0 bases short, with 20 bases between. The CDR3 DNA follows: TGTGCCTGGGCCGACGGAGCAGGGGCCTCCTCTGGGGCCAACGTCCTGACTTTC. Translating gives CAWADGAGASSGANVLTF.

The V gene is TRBV5-1, the J gene TRBJ2-7, with TRBD2 identical over 7 bases. The CDR3 runs 16 residues. The germline V gene has CDR1 SGHRS and CDR2 YFSETQ. Unmatched junction bases numbered 10, after V lost 4 bases and J lost 0 bases. The CDR3, as DNA: TGCGCCAGCAGCCCCGGGGGGACTTCGAGCTCCTACGAGCAGTACTTC. Its translation: CASSPGGTSSSYEQYF. The full variable domain, completed using reference TRBV5-1 and TRBJ2-7, is KAGVTQTPRYLIKTRGQQVTLSCSPISGHRSVSWYQQTPGQGLQFLFEYFSETQRNKGNFPGRFSGRQFSNSRSEMNVSTLELGDSALYLCASSPGGTSSSYEQYFGPGTRLTVT.

The chain combines TRBV28 with TRBJ2-1; tentative D call: TRBD1 (5 bases). In germline, CDR1 is MDHEN, CDR2 SYDVKM. CDR3 length: 15 residues. V was shortened by 3 bases and J by 4 bases, with 13 bases between the two germline ends. The CDR3 loop is CASSLERTLYNEQFF. In DNA form, the CDR3 reads TGTGCCAGCAGTTTGGAGAGGACACTATACAATGAGCAGTTCTTC. The full variable domain, its missing parts supplied by reference TRBV28 and TRBJ2-1, is DVKVTQSSRYLVKRTGEKVFLECVQDMDHENMFWYRQDPGLGLRLIYFSYDVKMKEKGDIPEGYSVSREKKERFSLILESASTNQTSMYLCASSLERTLYNEQFFGPGTRLTVL.

The sample holds a few counts of this clone. The chain has TRBV19 and TRBJ1-3; D not resolved. V dropped 5 bases and J dropped 2 bases, with 7 bases sitting between them. Germline V gives CDR1 LNHDA, CDR2 SQIVND (reference sequence). The CDR3 covers 13 residues. The CDR3 bases are TGTGCCAGTAGTCCCGGGGCTGGAAACACCATATATTTT. This sequence encodes CASSPGAGNTIYF.

On this clone itself: Additional DNA sequences in this sample encode the identical CDR3. The chain is built from TRBV28 and TRBJ1-3, with a possible D match to TRBD1 (5 bases). The ends were cut back, 1 base at V and 4 bases at J, with 8 bases in the middle. Germline-derived CDR1 and CDR2 are MDHEN and SYDVKM. The CDR3 extends over 14 amino acids. CDR3 in amino acids: CASSLSRAGNTIYF. The CDR3 DNA is TGTGCCAGCAGTTTATCCAGGGCGGGAAACACCATATATTTT.

The chain employs TRBV5-6 and TRBJ1-5, with 9 bases fitting TRBD1. CDR3 size: 15 residues. V shed 0 bases and J 6 bases; nucleotides not matched to a gene: 4. Germline CDR1 is SGHDT and CDR2 is YYEEEE. CDR3 nucleotides: TGTGCCAGCAGCTTGGGGGACAGGGCCGGTCAGCCCCAGCATTTT. Translation gives CASSLGDRAGQPQHF.

On this clone: Germline and junction disagree at one end, which may indicate a read error. The rearrangement uses TRBV7-9 and TRBJ2-2; D gene unclear. The CDR3 loop spans 14 amino acids. Germline CDR1 is SEHNR and CDR2 is FQNEAQ (reference sequence). The CDR3 spells CASSLGANTEELFF. For the CDR3, the DNA is TGTGCCAGCAGCTTAGGGGCCAACACCGAGGAGCTGTTTTTT.

This clone has a single count. The chain couples TRBV6-5 to TRBJ2-7; 10 bases match TRBD1. Germline lookup yields CDR1 MNHEY and CDR2 SVGAGI. The CDR3 loop spans 15 amino acids. J gave up 3 bases and V 2 bases, and 4 bases lay outside the gene matches. The CDR3 bases are TGTGCCAGCAGTTACCTTAGGACAGGGGGCTACGAGCAGTACTTC. Translated: CASSYLRTGGYEQYF.

The V call is TRBV18, the J call TRBJ2-7, with D uncertain. The germline V and J ends were trimmed by 2 bases and 0 bases, with 5 bases remaining between them. The CDR3 runs 13 residues. Germline V gives CDR1 KGHSH, CDR2 LQKENI. For the CDR3, the DNA is TGTGCCAGCTCACCAGGCAGCTCCTACGAGCAGTACTTC. It yields the protein CASSPGSSYEQYF.

This chain joins TRBV10-1 and TRBJ2-1, with 8 bases matching TRBD2. The CDR3 contains 15 residues. V shed 4 bases, J shed 2 bases, and the junction held 4 bases outside the gene matches. The germline V gene has CDR1 WNHNN and CDR2 SYGVQD (reference sequence). The CDR3 spells CASSGSGGPYNEQFF. The DNA of the CDR3 is TGCGCCAGCAGTGGGTCGGGAGGGCCCTACAATGAGCAGTTCTTC.

The rearrangement links TRBV28 to TRBJ2-7; 10 positions agree with TRBD1. The germline V gene has CDR1 MDHEN and CDR2 SYDVKM. The CDR3 extends over 15 amino acids. V gave up 5 bases and J gave up 5 bases; unmatched junction bases: 9. CDR3 nucleotide sequence: TGTGCCAGCAGTACACCGGGACAGGGGATTGACGAGCAGTACTTC. Amino acid sequence: CASSTPGQGIDEQYF. The full variable domain, rest sourced from reference TRBV28 and TRBJ2-7, is DVKVTQSSRYLVKRTGEKVFLECVQDMDHENMFWYRQDPGLGLRLIYFSYDVKMKEKGDIPEGYSVSREKKERFSLILESASTNQTSMYLCASSTPGQGIDEQYFGPGTRLTVT.

The rearrangement joins TRBV5-1 to TRBJ2-3, with 12 bases aligning to TRBD2. The CDR3 sequence is 16 residues long. The germline V gene has CDR1 SGHRS and CDR2 YFSETQ. The junction had 8 bases not matched to a gene; V was cut back by 4 bases and J by 5 bases. The CDR3 here is CASSPSTSGSGDTQYF. CDR3 DNA: TGCGCCAGCAGCCCCTCGACTAGCGGGAGCGGAGATACGCAGTATTTT.

The rearrangement joins TRBV5-4 to TRBJ1-2, with 9 nucleotides matching TRBD1. This CDR3 is 13 amino acids long. J lost 6 bases, V lost 5 bases, and 5 bases had no gene match. Germline V CDR1 and CDR2: SGHNT, YYREEE (reference sequence). DNA of the CDR3: TGTGCCAGCAGGAGGACAGGGGCAGATGGCTACACCTTC. It specifies CASRRTGADGYTF.

The chain carries TRBV21-1 and TRBJ2-7; TRBD2, as called in the table, went unchecked against the DNA. TRBV21-1 is a listed pseudogene. This CDR3 spans 17 amino acids. The CDR3 spells CASSKFLFSGVFYEQYF. The DNA for the CDR3 is TGTGCCAGCAGCAAATTTTTGTTTTCGGGGGTTTTTTACGAGCAGTACTTC.

This rearrangement joins TRBV11-2 to TRBJ2-5, with D unresolved. V was clipped by 0 bases and J by 5 bases, with 4 bases between them. The germline CDR1 and CDR2 sequences are SGHAT and FQNNGV. The CDR3 sequence is 12 residues long. The CDR3 protein is CASSLEGETQYF. CDR3 DNA: TGTGCCAGCAGCTTAGAGGGTGAGACCCAGTACTTC.